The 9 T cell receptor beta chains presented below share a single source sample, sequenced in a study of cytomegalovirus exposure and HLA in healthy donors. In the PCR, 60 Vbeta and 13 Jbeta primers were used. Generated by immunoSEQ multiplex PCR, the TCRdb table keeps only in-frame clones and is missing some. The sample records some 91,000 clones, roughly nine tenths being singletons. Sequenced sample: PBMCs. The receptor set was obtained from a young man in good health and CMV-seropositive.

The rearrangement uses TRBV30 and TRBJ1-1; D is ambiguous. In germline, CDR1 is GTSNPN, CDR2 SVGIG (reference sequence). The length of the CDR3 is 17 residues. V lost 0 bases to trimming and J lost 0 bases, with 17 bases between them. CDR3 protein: CAWSVPGSRGMNTEAFF. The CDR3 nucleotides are TGTGCCTGGAGTGTACCGGGATCTCGAGGTATGAACACTGAAGCTTTCTTT.

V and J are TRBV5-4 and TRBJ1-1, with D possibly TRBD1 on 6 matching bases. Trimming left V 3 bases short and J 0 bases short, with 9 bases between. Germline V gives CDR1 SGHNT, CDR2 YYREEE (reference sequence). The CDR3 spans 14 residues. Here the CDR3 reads CASSWDKLNTEAFF. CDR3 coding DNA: TGTGCCAGCAGCTGGGACAAATTGAACACTGAAGCTTTCTTT.

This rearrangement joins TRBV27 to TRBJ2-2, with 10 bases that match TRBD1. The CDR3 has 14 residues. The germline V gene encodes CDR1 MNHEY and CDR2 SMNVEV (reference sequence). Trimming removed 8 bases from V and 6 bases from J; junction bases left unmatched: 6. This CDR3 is CASGRQGAAGELFF. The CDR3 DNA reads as TGTGCCAGCGGCAGACAGGGGGCGGCCGGGGAGCTGTTTTTT.

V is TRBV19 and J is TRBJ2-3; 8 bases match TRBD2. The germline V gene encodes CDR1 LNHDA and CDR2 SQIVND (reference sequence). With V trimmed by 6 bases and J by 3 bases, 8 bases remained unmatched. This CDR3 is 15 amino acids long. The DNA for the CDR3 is TGTGCCAGTAGCTATCTAGCGGGCCTTACAGATACGCAGTATTTT. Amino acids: CASSYLAGLTDTQYF.

CDR3: CASSMRGDSNQPQHF. CDR3 bases: TGTGCCAGCAGTATGCGGGGTGATAGCAATCAGCCCCAGCATTTT. The chain joins TRBV6-1 to TRBJ1-5; D is undetermined. The V end lost 5 bases, the J end lost 0 bases, and 11 bases lay between the germline ends. The length of the CDR3 is 15 residues. Germline values: CDR1 MNHNS, CDR2 SASEGT.

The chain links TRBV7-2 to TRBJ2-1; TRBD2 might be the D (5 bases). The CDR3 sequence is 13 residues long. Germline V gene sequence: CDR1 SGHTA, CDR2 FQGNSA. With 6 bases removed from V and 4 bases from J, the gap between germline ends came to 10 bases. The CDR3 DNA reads TGTGCCAGCAGACCAACTAGTTACAATGAGCAGTTCTTC. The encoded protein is CASRPTSYNEQFF.

CDR3 loop: CSAIGYTQYF. As DNA, the CDR3 is TGCAGTGCTATCGGGTATACGCAGTATTTT. The chain uses TRBV20-1 and TRBJ2-3; D uncertain. Germline CDR1 reads DFQATT; CDR2 reads SNEGSKA (reference sequence). V lost 4 bases to trimming and J lost 7 bases, with 6 bases between them. CDR3 length equals 10 residues.

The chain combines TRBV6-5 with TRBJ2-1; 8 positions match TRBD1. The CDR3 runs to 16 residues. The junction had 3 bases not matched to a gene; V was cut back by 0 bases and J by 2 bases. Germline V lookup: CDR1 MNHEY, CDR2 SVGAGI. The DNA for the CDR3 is TGTGCCAGCAGTTACTCGACAGGGGTCCCCTACAATGAGCAGTTCTTC. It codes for CASSYSTGVPYNEQFF.

The CDR3 spells CASSVMGQGVYEQYF. For the CDR3, the DNA is TGTGCCAGCAGTGTGATGGGACAGGGAGTCTACGAGCAGTACTTC. This sequence joins TRBV6-1 and TRBJ2-7; 9 nucleotides align to TRBD1. CDR1 and CDR2 (germline): MNHNS, SASEGT. Trimming took 4 bases from V and 3 from J; bases not matched to a gene: 7. The CDR3 contains 15 residues.